This T cell receptor beta chain was sequenced for a study of blood T cell repertoires in COVID-19. For the study at large: Whether acute or convalescent, the COVID-19 samples came from the United States, Italy and Spain.

In germline, CDR1 is SEHNR, CDR2 FQNEAQ (reference sequence). This CDR3 region has 15 residues. J gave up 2 bases and V 3 bases, and 4 bases lay outside the gene matches. Per the original methods: It was from reference gene primer amplification that nucleated cell counts were estimated. The assay was immunoSEQ multiplex PCR, and TCRdb's table has in-frame clones only and misses some. Clonal size and the V and J genes are those of that table, whereas D and trimming came from the DNA. Of 95,000 to 100,000 clones in the sample, 85% were seen once. The sample consisted of peripheral blood. The V gene is TRBV7-9, the J gene TRBJ1-1, with 9 positions matching TRBD1. The clonotype comes from a woman aged 70-85 years with active or convalescent COVID-19. CDR3 sequence reads: CASSFPGQGNTEAFF. The CDR3 DNA is TGTGCCAGCAGCTTCCCGGGACAGGGTAACACTGAAGCTTTCTTT.